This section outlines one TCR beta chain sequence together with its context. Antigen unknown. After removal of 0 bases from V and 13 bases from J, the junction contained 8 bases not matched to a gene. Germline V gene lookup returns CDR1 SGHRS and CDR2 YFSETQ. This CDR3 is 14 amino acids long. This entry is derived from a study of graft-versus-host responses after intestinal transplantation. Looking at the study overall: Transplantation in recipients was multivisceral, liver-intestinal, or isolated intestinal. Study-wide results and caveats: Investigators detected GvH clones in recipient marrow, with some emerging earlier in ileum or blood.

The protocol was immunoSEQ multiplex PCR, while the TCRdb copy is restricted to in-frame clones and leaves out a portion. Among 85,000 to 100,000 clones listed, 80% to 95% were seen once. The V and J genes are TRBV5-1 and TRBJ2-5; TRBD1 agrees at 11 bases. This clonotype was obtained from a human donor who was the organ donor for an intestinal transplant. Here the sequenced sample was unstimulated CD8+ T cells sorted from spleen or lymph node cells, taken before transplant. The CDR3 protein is CASSLESGTGGLYF. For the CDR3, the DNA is TGCGCCAGCAGCTTGGAGAGCGGGACAGGGGGACTGTACTTC.